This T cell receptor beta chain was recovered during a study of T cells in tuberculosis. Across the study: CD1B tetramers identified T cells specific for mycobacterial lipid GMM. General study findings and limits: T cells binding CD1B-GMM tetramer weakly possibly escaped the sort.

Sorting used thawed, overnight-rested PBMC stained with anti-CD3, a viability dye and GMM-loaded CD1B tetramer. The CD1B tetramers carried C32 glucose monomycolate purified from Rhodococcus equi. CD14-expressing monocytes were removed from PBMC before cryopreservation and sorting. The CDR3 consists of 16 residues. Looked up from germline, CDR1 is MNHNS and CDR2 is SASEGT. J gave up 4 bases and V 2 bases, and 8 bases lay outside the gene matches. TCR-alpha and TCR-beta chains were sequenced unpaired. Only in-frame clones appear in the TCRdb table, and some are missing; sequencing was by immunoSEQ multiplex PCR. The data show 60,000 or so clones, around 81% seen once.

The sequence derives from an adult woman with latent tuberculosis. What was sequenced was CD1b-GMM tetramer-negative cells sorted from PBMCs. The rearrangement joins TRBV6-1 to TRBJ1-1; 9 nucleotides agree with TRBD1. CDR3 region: CASSEPTGTGSTEAFF. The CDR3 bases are TGTGCCAGCAGTGAACCAACCGGGACAGGGAGCACTGAAGCTTTCTTT.